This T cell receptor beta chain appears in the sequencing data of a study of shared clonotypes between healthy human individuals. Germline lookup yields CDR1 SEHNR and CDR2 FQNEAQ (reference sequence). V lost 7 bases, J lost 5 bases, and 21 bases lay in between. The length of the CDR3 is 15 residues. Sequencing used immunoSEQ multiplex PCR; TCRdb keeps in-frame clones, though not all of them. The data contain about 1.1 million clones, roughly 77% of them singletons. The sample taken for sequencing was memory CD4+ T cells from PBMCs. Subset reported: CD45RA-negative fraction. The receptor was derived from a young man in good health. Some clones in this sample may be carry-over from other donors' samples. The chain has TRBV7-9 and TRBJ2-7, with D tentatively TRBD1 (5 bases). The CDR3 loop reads CASTIDRGSGNEQYF. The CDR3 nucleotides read TGTGCCAGCACCATCGATAGGGGTTCTGGAAACGAGCAGTACTTC.